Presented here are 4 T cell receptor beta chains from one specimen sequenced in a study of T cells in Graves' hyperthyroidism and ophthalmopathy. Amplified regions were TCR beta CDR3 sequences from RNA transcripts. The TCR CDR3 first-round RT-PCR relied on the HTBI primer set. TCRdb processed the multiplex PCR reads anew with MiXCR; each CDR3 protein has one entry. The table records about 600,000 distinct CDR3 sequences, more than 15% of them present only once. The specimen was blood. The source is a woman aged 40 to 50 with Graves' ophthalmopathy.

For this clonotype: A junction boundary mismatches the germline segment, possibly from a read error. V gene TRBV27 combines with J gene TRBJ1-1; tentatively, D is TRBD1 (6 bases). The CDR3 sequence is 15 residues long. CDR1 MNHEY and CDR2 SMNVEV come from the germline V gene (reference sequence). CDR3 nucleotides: TGTGCCAGCAGTTCGATTCCACGGTGGGACACTGGAGCTTTCTTT. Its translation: CASSSIPRWDTGAFF.

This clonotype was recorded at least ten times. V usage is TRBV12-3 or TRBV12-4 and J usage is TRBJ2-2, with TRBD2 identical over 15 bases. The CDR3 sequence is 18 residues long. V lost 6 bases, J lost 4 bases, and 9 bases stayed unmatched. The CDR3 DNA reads TGTGCCAGCAGCAACGGACTAGCGGGAGGGCTGGTCACCGGGGAGCTGTTTTTT. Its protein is CASSNGLAGGLVTGELFF.

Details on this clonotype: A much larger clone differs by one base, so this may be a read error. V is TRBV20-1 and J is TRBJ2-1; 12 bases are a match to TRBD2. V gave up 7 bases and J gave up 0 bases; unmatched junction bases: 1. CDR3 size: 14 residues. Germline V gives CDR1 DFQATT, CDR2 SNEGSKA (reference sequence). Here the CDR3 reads CSVTSGSSYNEQFF. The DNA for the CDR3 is TGCAGTGTGACTAGCGGGAGCTCCTACAATGAGCAGTTCTTC.

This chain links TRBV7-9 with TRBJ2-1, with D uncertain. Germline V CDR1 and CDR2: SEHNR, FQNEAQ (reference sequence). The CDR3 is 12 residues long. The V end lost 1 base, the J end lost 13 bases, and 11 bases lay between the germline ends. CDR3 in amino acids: CASSLDVGQQFF. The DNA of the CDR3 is TGTGCCAGCAGCTTAGACGTGGGTCAACAGTTCTTC.